This note documents a single TCR beta chain sequence. As yet, its antigen is unknown. TCRdb redid the calling of the reads with MiXCR, one entry per CDR3 protein. The sample has about 900,000 distinct CDR3 sequences, 31% seen once. Germline values: CDR1 SGHVS, CDR2 FQNEAQ. The ends were cut back, 5 bases at V and 6 bases at J, with 25 bases in the middle. This CDR3 comprises 17 residues. This entry comes from a study of T cell repertoires in cytomegalovirus infection. Study-wide background: CMV epitopes, recently identified HLA-C-restricted and well-studied HLA-B-restricted, were used. Signatures in public TCR beta sequences pointed to both CMV infection and matching HLA type. Study-level points and caveats: Cumulative public TCR beta family frequency identified CMV carriers with the relevant HLA.

The genes are TRBV7-8 and TRBJ2-5; D is perhaps TRBD2 (6 bases). The specimen was cultured CD8+ T cells from PBMCs, collected from culture after CMV antigen stimulation. The origin of this receptor is a human donor in good health (CMV status not recorded). Some clones in this sample may be carry-over from other donors' samples. CDR3 amino acids: CASSIHNAIARGKTQYF. The CDR3 nucleotides are TGTGCCAGCAGCATTCACAACGCTATAGCTCGCGGGAAGACCCAGTACTTC.